Each of the 22 T cell receptor beta chains below was sequenced from the same sample in a study of blood T cell repertoires in COVID-19. The protocol was immunoSEQ multiplex PCR, while the TCRdb copy is restricted to in-frame clones and leaves out a portion. Seen here are some 150,000 clones, about nine tenths observed once, and the top ten hold about 1.5%. The sequencing sample was made of peripheral blood. The source of these receptors is a human donor in a cohort sampled during active COVID-19.

The rearrangement joins TRBV19 to TRBJ2-1; TRBD2 matches 8 bases. J gave up 5 bases and V 3 bases, and 6 bases lay outside the gene matches. CDR3 length equals 15 residues. The germline CDR1 and CDR2 sequences are LNHDA and SQIVND (reference sequence). In DNA form, the CDR3 reads TGTGCCAGTAGTATCCAGCGGGGGCCCAACAATGAGCAGTTCTTC. Encoded protein: CASSIQRGPNNEQFF.

This clone was counted once. This chain joins TRBV3-1 (or the pseudogene TRBV3-2) and TRBJ2-7; D is uncertain. The germline CDR1 and CDR2 sequences are LGHDT and YNNKEL (reference sequence). V shed 0 bases and J shed 6 bases, with 9 bases lying between them. The CDR3 contains 13 residues. The CDR3 coding sequence is TGTGCCAGCAGCCAAGATCCCGCAGTCGAGCAGTACTTC. Its translation is CASSQDPAVEQYF.

The V gene is TRBV30, the J gene TRBJ2-7, with D possibly being TRBD2 (5 bases). Germline CDR1 and CDR2: GTSNPN and SVGIG (reference sequence). The V and J ends lost 2 bases and 7 bases respectively, with 12 bases between them. This CDR3 has 12 residues. The CDR3 reads CAWSSGPGEQYF. The CDR3 coding sequence is TGTGCCTGGAGTTCCGGACCGGGGGAGCAGTACTTC.

The chain is built from TRBV30 and TRBJ1-2, with D tentatively TRBD1 (6 bases). This CDR3 is built from 13 residues. Germline CDR1 and CDR2: GTSNPN and SVGIG (reference sequence). Trimming removed 4 bases at V and 2 bases at J, with 11 bases between. DNA of the CDR3: TGTGCCTGGACCATCCAGGGGAACTATGGCTACACCTTC. The encoded protein is CAWTIQGNYGYTF.

The rearrangement joins TRBV7-9 to TRBJ2-3; 7 bases are shared with TRBD1. This CDR3 comprises 14 residues. The germline V gene has CDR1 SEHNR and CDR2 FQNEAQ (reference sequence). With 8 bases clipped from V and 2 bases from J, the junction kept 7 bases outside the gene matches. DNA for the CDR3: TGTGCCAGCCGCCCCGGGACAGTCACAGATACGCAGTATTTT. Translated: CASRPGTVTDTQYF. Using reference TRBV7-9 and TRBJ2-3 for the parts outside the CDR3, the full variable domain is DTGVSQNPRHKITKRGQNVTFRCDPISEHNRLYWYRQTLGQGPEFLTYFQNEAQLEKSRLLSDRFSAERPKGSFSTLEIQRTEQGDSAMYLCASRPGTVTDTQYFGPGTRLTVL.

The genes are TRBV7-8 and TRBJ2-1, with D possibly matching TRBD1 (5 bases). The V and J ends lost 4 bases and 4 bases respectively, with 8 bases between them. The CDR3 length is 13 residues. The V gene's germline CDR1 is SGHVS and CDR2 FQNEAQ. CDR3 region: CASSYDSYNEQFF. CDR3 sequence (DNA): TGTGCCAGCAGCTACGACAGTTACAATGAGCAGTTCTTC. The full variable domain, its missing parts supplied by reference TRBV7-8 and TRBJ2-1, is GAGVSQSPRYKVAKRGQDVALRCDPISGHVSLFWYQQALGQGPEFLTYFQNEAQLDKSGLPSDRFFAERPEGSVSTLKIQRTQQEDSAVYLCASSYDSYNEQFFGPGTRLTVL.

The chain uses TRBV9 and TRBJ2-1, with 11 positions matching TRBD2. There are 15 residues in the CDR3. CDR1 is SGDLS and CDR2 is YYNGEE in the germline V gene. V shed 3 bases and J 5 bases; nucleotides not matched to a gene: 4. CDR3 DNA: TGTGCCAGCAGCGCGCAGACTAGCGGGGACAATGAGCAGTTCTTC. Its translation is CASSAQTSGDNEQFF. Based on the CDR3 plus reference TRBV9 and TRBJ2-1, the full variable domain is DSGVTQTPKHLITATGQRVTLRCSPRSGDLSVYWYQQSLDQGLQFLIQYYNGEERAKGNILERFSAQQFPDLHSELNLSSLELGDSALYFCASSAQTSGDNEQFFGPGTRLTVL.

CDR3 region: CSARSGVGSTEAFF. In nucleotides, the CDR3 is TGCAGCGCCCGGTCGGGTGTCGGCAGCACTGAAGCTTTCTTT. The chain is built from TRBV29-1 and TRBJ1-1; D not certain. This CDR3 has 14 residues. V was cut by 7 bases and J by 4 bases, with 19 bases left in between. The germline V gene encodes CDR1 SQVTM and CDR2 ANQGSEA.

This clone occurred once. The J gene is TRBJ2-1, the V gene TRBV19, with 12 bases fitting TRBD1. Germline V gene lookup returns CDR1 LNHDA and CDR2 SQIVND (reference sequence). The CDR3 is made up of 16 amino acids. The junction had 10 bases not matched to a gene; V was cut back by 4 bases and J by 9 bases. CDR3 DNA: TGTGCCAGTAGTACCCGACTGGGGACAGGGGGCAGTGAGCAGTTCTTC. Translated, it gives CASSTRLGTGGSEQFF.

The chain combines TRBV9 with TRBJ2-5; 8 bases match TRBD1. The CDR3 is made up of 15 amino acids. The germline V gene encodes CDR1 SGDLS and CDR2 YYNGEE. V was clipped by 1 base and J by 4 bases; unmatched bases: 6. The CDR3 sequence is CASSVRTGLGETQYF. In DNA form, the CDR3 reads TGTGCCAGCAGCGTAAGGACAGGGCTTGGAGAGACCCAGTACTTC.

The sample holds one count of this clone. The sample has other DNA sequences that encode this CDR3 too. CDR3 bases: TGTGCCAGCAGTGAAAGACCCGGGTATAGCAATCAGCCCCAGCATTTT. Protein product: CASSERPGYSNQPQHF. This sequence joins TRBV6-1 and TRBJ1-5; no definite D call. Germline V gene data show CDR1 as MNHNS and CDR2 as SASEGT. There are 16 residues in the CDR3. Deletions cut 2 bases from V and 0 bases from J, with 11 bases between.

The V and J genes are TRBV5-1 and TRBJ2-5; 8 nucleotides match TRBD1. Looked up from germline, CDR1 is SGHRS and CDR2 is YFSETQ. The CDR3 length is 16 residues. With 2 bases clipped from V and 4 bases from J, the junction kept 10 bases outside the gene matches. CDR3 loop: CASSFGPGGRGETQYF. In DNA, the CDR3 is TGCGCCAGCAGCTTTGGGCCAGGGGGCCGGGGAGAGACCCAGTACTTC.

The chain combines TRBV27 with TRBJ2-7, with D possibly TRBD1 on 5 matching bases. The CDR3 extends over 13 amino acids. V lost 5 bases and J lost 0, with 8 bases in between. CDR1 is MNHEY and CDR2 is SMNVEV in the germline V gene (reference sequence). The CDR3 reads CASSDRSSYEQYF. CDR3 nucleotide sequence: TGTGCCAGCAGTGACAGAAGCTCCTACGAGCAGTACTTC.

The chain has TRBV6-5 and TRBJ1-5; 11 positions agree with TRBD1. Germline V CDR1 and CDR2: MNHEY, SVGAGI. The V segment lost 6 bases and the J segment 6 bases; nucleotides outside the gene matches: 7. The CDR3 loop spans 15 amino acids. The CDR3 loop is CASRLDRGRSQPQHF. For the CDR3, the DNA is TGTGCCAGCAGGTTGGACAGGGGGCGGTCTCAGCCCCAGCATTTT.

This chain uses TRBV6-2 or TRBV6-3 with TRBJ2-4, with 9 bases that match TRBD1. The CDR3 totals 16 residues. Germline V CDR1 and CDR2: MNHEY, SVGEGT. J lost 1 base, V lost 2 bases, and 3 bases had no gene match. The chain's CDR3 is CASSYGGQGAKNIQYF. CDR3 nucleotide sequence: TGTGCCAGCAGTTACGGCGGACAGGGGGCCAAAAACATTCAGTACTTC.

This chain uses TRBV7-9 with TRBJ2-3, with D unclear. The V end lost 1 base, the J end lost 0 bases, and 8 bases lay between the germline ends. There are 15 residues in the CDR3. Germline loops: CDR1 SEHNR, CDR2 FQNEAQ (reference sequence). This CDR3 reads CASSLVTGSTDTQYF. CDR3 in DNA: TGTGCCAGCAGCTTAGTGACGGGTAGCACAGATACGCAGTATTTT.

The gene calls are TRBV7-8 and TRBJ2-1; D is possibly TRBD1 (5 bases). The germline V and J ends were trimmed by 0 bases and 0 bases, with 12 bases remaining between them. The CDR3 has 17 amino acids. The germline CDR1 and CDR2 sequences are SGHVS and FQNEAQ. The CDR3 region is CASSLAFLGDSYNEQFF. In DNA form, the CDR3 reads TGTGCCAGCAGCTTAGCCTTTTTAGGGGACTCCTACAATGAGCAGTTCTTC.

The chain couples TRBV7-6 to TRBJ2-5; D is possibly TRBD2 (5 bases). Per the germline V gene, CDR1 is SGHVS and CDR2 is FNYEAQ. This CDR3 is 15 amino acids long. Trimming stripped 4 bases from V and 2 bases from J, with 14 bases between. CDR3 in amino acids: CASSSPSGVQETQYF. The CDR3 DNA reads TGTGCCAGCAGCTCCCCATCCGGGGTTCAAGAGACCCAGTACTTC.

This chain connects TRBV10-1 to TRBJ1-1, with a weak D call TRBD1 (5 bases). Germline loops: CDR1 WNHNN, CDR2 SYGVQD (reference sequence). Deletions cut 2 bases from V and 4 bases from J, with 14 bases between. The CDR3 contains 15 residues. CDR3 region: CASSEESRVGTEAFF. The CDR3 coding sequence is TGCGCCAGCAGTGAGGAGAGCAGGGTGGGCACTGAAGCTTTCTTT.

The J gene is TRBJ1-4, the V gene TRBV10-2; D is uncertain. Germline CDR1 and CDR2: WSHSY and SAAADI. Trimming cost V 3 bases and J 7 bases, with 12 bases left between them. This CDR3 is 14 amino acids long. The CDR3: CASSEGTEGEKLFF. CDR3 nucleotides: TGCGCCAGCAGTGAAGGCACAGAGGGTGAAAAACTGTTTTTT.

A few counts support this clone. The gene calls are TRBV5-1 and TRBJ1-2; 7 bases align to TRBD1. CDR1 SGHRS and CDR2 YFSETQ come from the germline V gene. The CDR3 is made up of 14 amino acids. Trimming took 0 bases from V and 3 from J; bases not matched to a gene: 2. The CDR3: CASSLGQGDYGYTF. CDR3 bases: TGCGCCAGCAGCTTGGGCCAGGGGGACTATGGCTACACCTTC.

The chain couples TRBV5-1 to TRBJ1-1; D call uncertain. Trimming left V 4 bases short and J 1 base short, with 14 bases between. Germline V gene data show CDR1 as SGHRS and CDR2 as YFSETQ. The CDR3 loop spans 15 amino acids. For the CDR3, the DNA is TGCGCCAGCAGCCCCCGACTGCGAGAGAACACTGAAGCTTTCTTT. Translation gives CASSPRLRENTEAFF.